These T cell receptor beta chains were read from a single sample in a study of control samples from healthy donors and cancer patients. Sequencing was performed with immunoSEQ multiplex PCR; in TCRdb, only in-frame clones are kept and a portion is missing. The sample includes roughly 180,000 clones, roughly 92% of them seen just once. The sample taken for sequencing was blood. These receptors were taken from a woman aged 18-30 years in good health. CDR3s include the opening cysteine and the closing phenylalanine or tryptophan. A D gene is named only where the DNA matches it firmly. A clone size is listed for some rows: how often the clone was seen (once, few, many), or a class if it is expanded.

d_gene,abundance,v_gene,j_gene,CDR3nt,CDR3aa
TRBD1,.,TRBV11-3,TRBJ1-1,TGTGCCAGCAGCTACGGGACAGGGAACACTGAAGCTTTCTTT,CASSYGTGNTEAFF
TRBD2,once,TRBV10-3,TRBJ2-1,TGTGCCACACTTTCTAGCGGGAGCTCCTACAATGAGCAGTTCTTC,CATLSSGSSYNEQFF
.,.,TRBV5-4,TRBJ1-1,TGTGCCAGCAGCAGCGGGACCTCCCGGAGGAACACTGAAGCTTTCTTT,CASSSGTSRRNTEAFF
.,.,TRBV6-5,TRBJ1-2,TGTGCCAGCAGTTACTCTACGGGAGGCTACACCTTC,CASSYSTGGYTF
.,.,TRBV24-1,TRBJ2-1,TGTGCCACTCAAGGGTCAGGCTCGAACTTTTACAATGAGCAGTTCTTC,CATQGSGSNFYNEQFF
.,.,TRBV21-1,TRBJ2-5,TGTGCCAGCAGCAAAAATGGGGGCCACTACCCAGCCCAAGAGACCCAGTACTTC,CASSKNGGHYPAQETQYF
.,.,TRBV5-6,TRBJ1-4,TGTGCCAGCAGCCCGGGTGCGGTTACTAATGAAAAACTGTTTTTT,CASSPGAVTNEKLFF
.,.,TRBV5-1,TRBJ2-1,TGCGCCAGCAGGGGGGGCTTAGCAGCCCCACGGGGGGAGCAGTTCTTC,CASRGGLAAPRGEQFF
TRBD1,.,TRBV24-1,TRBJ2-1,TGTGCCACCAGTGATCCCTCCGGGACAGGGAACTACAATGAGCAGTTCTTC,CATSDPSGTGNYNEQFF
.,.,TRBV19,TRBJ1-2,TGTGCCAGTAGTATCGGGGATTATGGCTACACCTTC,CASSIGDYGYTF
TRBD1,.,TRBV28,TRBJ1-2,TGTGCCAGCAGTTTCCCGGTGAGGACAGGGAGGGACTACACCTTC,CASSFPVRTGRDYTF
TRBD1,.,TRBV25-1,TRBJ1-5,TGTGCCAGCAGTGGTCACAGGGGTGGGCCCCAGCATTTT,CASSGHRGGPQHF
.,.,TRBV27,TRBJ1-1,TGTGCCAGCAGAAAGACGGTGAACACTGAAGCTTTCTTT,CASRKTVNTEAFF
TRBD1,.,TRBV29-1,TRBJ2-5,TGCAGCGTGACAGGGGAAGAGACCCAGTACTTC,CSVTGEETQYF
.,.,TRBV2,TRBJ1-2,TGTGCCAGCACCGAAGAGGAATTTAATGGCTACACCTTC,CASTEEEFNGYTF
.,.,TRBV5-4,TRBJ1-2,TGTGCCAGCAGCTTGACTACCCTGGAAGGCTACACCTTC,CASSLTTLEGYTF
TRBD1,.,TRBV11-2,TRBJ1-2,TGTGCCAGCAGCTTCGAGACAGGGGGCTATGGCTACACCTTC,CASSFETGGYGYTF
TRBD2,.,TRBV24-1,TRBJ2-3,TGTGCCACCAGTTCACTACCGGGACTAGCGGGAGGAAGGGATACGCAGTATTTT,CATSSLPGLAGGRDTQYF
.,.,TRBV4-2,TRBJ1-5,TGTGCCAGCAGCCAAGTCTATAGCAATCAGCCCCAGCATTTT,CASSQVYSNQPQHF
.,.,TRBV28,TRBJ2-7,TGTGCCAGCAGCACAGGGTCTTACGAGCAGTACTTC,CASSTGSYEQYF
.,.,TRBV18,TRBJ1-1,TGTGCCAGCTCACTCCAGGGGAGCGCTTTCTTT,CASSLQGSAFF
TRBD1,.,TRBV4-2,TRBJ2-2,TGTGCCAGCAGCCAAGATCTTGACAGGGTGATTACCGGGGAGCTGTTTTTT,CASSQDLDRVITGELFF
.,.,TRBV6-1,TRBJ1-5,TGTGCCAGCACAGGGGTAGGTCAGCCCCAGCATTTT,CASTGVGQPQHF
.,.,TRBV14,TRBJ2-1,TGTGCCAGCAGTCTCATAATTGGACTTGACCCGCTCTTC,CASSLIIGLDPLF
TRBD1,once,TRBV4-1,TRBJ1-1,TGCGCCAGCAGCCAAGGGGGGACAGTTGCAGGGGCTTTCTTT,CASSQGGTVAGAFF
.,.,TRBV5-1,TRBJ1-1,TGCGCCAGCAGCTCCCAGTCTACTTTGAACACTGAAGCTTTCTTT,CASSSQSTLNTEAFF
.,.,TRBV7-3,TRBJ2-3,TGTGCCAGCAGCTTAACGACGGGCACAGATACGCAGTATTTT,CASSLTTGTDTQYF
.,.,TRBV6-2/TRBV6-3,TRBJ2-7,TGTGCCAGCAGTTACACCGACAGAAACGAGCAGTACTTC,CASSYTDRNEQYF
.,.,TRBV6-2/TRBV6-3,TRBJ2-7,TGTGCCAGCAGCCGTGGACAGTTCGAGAGCGAGCAGTACTTC,CASSRGQFESEQYF
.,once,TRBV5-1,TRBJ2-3,TGCGCCAGCAGCCAAGGTAGGACCACAGATACGCAGTATTTT,CASSQGRTTDTQYF
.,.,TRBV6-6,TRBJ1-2,TGTGCCAGCAGGGAAGTGGGGGGTTCCTCGTACGGCTACACCTTC,CASREVGGSSYGYTF
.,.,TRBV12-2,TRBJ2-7,TGTGCAAGTCGCTTAGAGAGGGACATCGTCTACGAGCAGTACTTC,CASRLERDIVYEQYF
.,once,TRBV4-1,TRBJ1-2,TGCGCCAGTTCATGGGGGGCCGACTATGGCTACACCTTC,CASSWGADYGYTF